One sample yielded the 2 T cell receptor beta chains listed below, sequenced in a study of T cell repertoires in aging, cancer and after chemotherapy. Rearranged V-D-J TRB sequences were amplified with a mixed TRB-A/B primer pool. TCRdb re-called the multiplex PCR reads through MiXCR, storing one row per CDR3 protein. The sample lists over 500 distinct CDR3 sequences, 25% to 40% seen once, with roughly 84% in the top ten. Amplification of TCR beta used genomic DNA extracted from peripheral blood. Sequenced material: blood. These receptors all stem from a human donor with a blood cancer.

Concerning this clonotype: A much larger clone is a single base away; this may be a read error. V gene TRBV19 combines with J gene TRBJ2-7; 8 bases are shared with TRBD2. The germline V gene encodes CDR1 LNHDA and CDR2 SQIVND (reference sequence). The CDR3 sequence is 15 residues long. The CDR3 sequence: CASSISTSVTYGQYF. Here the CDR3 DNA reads TGTGCCAGTAGTATCTCGACTAGCGTGACCTACGGGCAGTACTTC. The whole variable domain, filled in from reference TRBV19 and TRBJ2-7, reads DGGITQSPKYLFRKEGQNVTLSCEQNLNHDAMYWYRQDPGQGLRLIYYSQIVNDFQKGDIAEGYSVSREKKESFPLTVTSAQKNPTAFYLCASSISTSVTYGQYFGPGTRLTVT.

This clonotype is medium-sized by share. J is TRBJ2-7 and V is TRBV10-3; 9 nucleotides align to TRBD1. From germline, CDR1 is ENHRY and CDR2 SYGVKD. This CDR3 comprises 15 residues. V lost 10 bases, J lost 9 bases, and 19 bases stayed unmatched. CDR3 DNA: TGTGCCACAAAACTCACAGGGGGCGCTCCGGAAGGGCAGTACTTC. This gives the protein CATKLTGGAPEGQYF.